Presented here are 23 T cell receptor beta chains from one specimen sequenced in a study of blood T cell repertoires in COVID-19. Produced via immunoSEQ multiplex PCR; TCRdb's table is partial and in-frame only. Of about 220,000 clones listed, 80% to 85% are singletons. Sequences were obtained from peripheral blood. The receptors were sampled from a woman aged 25-40 years who had recovered from COVID-19.

The rearrangement joins TRBV27 to TRBJ1-6; a possible D gene is TRBD1 (6 bases). V lost 3 bases and J lost 9, with 9 bases in between. The germline V gene has CDR1 MNHEY and CDR2 SMNVEV (reference sequence). CDR3 length: 13 amino acids. CDR3 sequence (DNA): TGTGCCAGCAGTTTTCGGACAGTTTCACCCCTCCACTTT. It is translated as CASSFRTVSPLHF.

The V call is TRBV9, the J call TRBJ1-2; the match to TRBD1 covers 8 bases. This CDR3 is built from 15 residues. V lost 3 bases to trimming and J lost 3 bases; unmatched junction nucleotides: 7. CDR1 and CDR2 (germline): SGDLS, YYNGEE. CDR3 loop: CASSATGQVYYGYTF. In DNA, the CDR3 is TGTGCCAGCAGCGCGACGGGACAGGTTTACTATGGCTACACCTTC. Full variable domain (rest looked up from reference TRBV9 and TRBJ1-2): DSGVTQTPKHLITATGQRVTLRCSPRSGDLSVYWYQQSLDQGLQFLIQYYNGEERAKGNILERFSAQQFPDLHSELNLSSLELGDSALYFCASSATGQVYYGYTFGSGTRLTVV.

The chain is built from TRBV10-2 and TRBJ2-2; TRBD1 matches 9 bases. CDR1 and CDR2 from the germline V gene are WSHSY and SAAADI. J lost 4 bases, V lost 4 bases, and 7 bases had no gene match. CDR3 length equals 16 residues. The chain's CDR3 is CASSGQTGGGTGELFF. The CDR3 DNA follows: TGCGCCAGCAGTGGACAAACAGGGGGCGGCACCGGGGAGCTGTTTTTT.

This chain uses TRBV5-1 with TRBJ1-1; 9 positions agree with TRBD1. This CDR3 comprises 16 residues. Germline V lookup: CDR1 SGHRS, CDR2 YFSETQ. With V trimmed by 4 bases and J by 1 base, 8 bases remained unmatched. The chain's CDR3 is CASSPRTGVGNTEAFF. The CDR3 DNA reads as TGCGCCAGCAGCCCACGGACAGGGGTAGGGAACACTGAAGCTTTCTTT.

The V gene is TRBV28, the J gene TRBJ1-5; D gene ambiguous. Trimming pared 1 base from V and 5 bases from J, leaving 6 bases between. The CDR3 length is 13 residues. CDR1 MDHEN and CDR2 SYDVKM come from the germline V gene. CDR3 in DNA: TGTGCCAGCAGTTTATTGAGTGATCAGCCCCAGCATTTT. This sequence encodes CASSLLSDQPQHF.

This chain joins TRBV3-1 (or the pseudogene TRBV3-2) and TRBJ2-7, with 9 bases fitting TRBD2. Trimming removed 6 bases from V and 0 bases from J; junction bases left unmatched: 3. The CDR3 length is 14 residues. Germline V CDR1 and CDR2: LGHDT, YNNKEL (reference sequence). This chain's CDR3 is CASSQREVSYEQYF. CDR3 in DNA: TGTGCCAGCAGTCAGCGGGAGGTCTCCTACGAGCAGTACTTC.

The chain recombines TRBV15 with TRBJ2-2, with 7 bases that match TRBD2. Trimming removed 3 bases from V and 1 base from J; junction bases left unmatched: 2. Germline CDR1 LNHNV, CDR2 YYDKDF (reference sequence). The CDR3 is made up of 15 amino acids. As DNA, the CDR3 is TGTGCCACCAGCAGCCAGCGGGGGAACACCGGGGAGCTGTTTTTT. As protein: CATSSQRGNTGELFF.

The chain is built from TRBV21-1 and TRBJ2-2; the table names TRBD2, a call not compared with the DNA. TRBV21-1 is assigned pseudogene status. The CDR3 sequence is 16 residues long. The CDR3 here is CASSRERASNTGELFF. The DNA of the CDR3 is TGTGCCAGCAGCAGAGAGAGGGCCAGCAACACCGGGGAGCTGTTTTTT.

The J gene is TRBJ2-1, the V gene TRBV6-5; the D gene is possibly TRBD2 (6 bases). The CDR3 contains 15 residues. V shed 6 bases and J shed 7 bases, with 19 bases lying between them. Germline loops: CDR1 MNHEY, CDR2 SVGAGI. In DNA form, the CDR3 reads TGTGCCAGCAGCGATGATCCGGGACTGCAGAATGAGCAGTTCTTC. It encodes CASSDDPGLQNEQFF.

The chain is built from TRBV25-1 and TRBJ1-1; a possible D gene is TRBD1 (6 bases). V dropped 4 bases and J dropped 3 bases, with 12 bases sitting between them. The germline V gene has CDR1 MGHDK and CDR2 SYGVNS. The CDR3 covers 14 residues. CDR3 sequence: CASSGWGPDTEAFF. The CDR3 nucleotides read TGTGCCAGCAGTGGGTGGGGGCCGGACACTGAAGCTTTCTTT.

The chain links TRBV9 to TRBJ2-1; 12 bases are a match to TRBD2. The V segment lost 2 bases and the J segment 5 bases; nucleotides outside the gene matches: 2. Germline V gene data show CDR1 as SGDLS and CDR2 as YYNGEE. The length of the CDR3 is 15 residues. This chain's CDR3 is CASSVGLAGHNEQFF. The CDR3 nucleotides are TGTGCCAGCAGCGTTGGACTAGCGGGACACAATGAGCAGTTCTTC.

V usage is TRBV20-1 and J usage is TRBJ2-7; D might be TRBD2 (6 bases). Germline V gives CDR1 DFQATT, CDR2 SNEGSKA (reference sequence). Trimming cost V 3 bases and J 6 bases, with 27 bases left between them. This CDR3 region has 17 residues. CDR3 amino acids: CSASTGLLGAGIAEQYF. DNA of the CDR3: TGCAGTGCTAGTACGGGCCTTTTAGGGGCGGGAATTGCCGAGCAGTACTTC.

The rearrangement links TRBV9 to TRBJ1-1; D is uncertain. Germline V gives CDR1 SGDLS, CDR2 YYNGEE. The CDR3 is 12 amino acids. V was clipped by 0 bases and J by 11 bases, with 11 bases between them. The CDR3 loop is CASSVGFYPAFF. For the CDR3, the DNA is TGTGCCAGCAGCGTAGGATTCTACCCGGCTTTCTTT.

The chain employs TRBV2 and TRBJ2-3, with TRBD1 identical over 7 bases. V dropped 3 bases and J dropped 2; count of bases not matched to a gene: 8. Germline CDR1 is SNHLY and CDR2 is FYNNEI. CDR3 length: 16 residues. For the CDR3, the DNA is TGTGCCAGCAGTGAGAGGACGGGACAGTACACAGATACGCAGTATTTT. As protein: CASSERTGQYTDTQYF.

The CDR3 reads CASGADYNEQFF. In DNA form, the CDR3 reads TGCGCCAGCGGGGCCGACTACAATGAGCAGTTCTTC. The chain recombines TRBV5-1 with TRBJ2-1, with a possible D match to TRBD1 (5 bases). V was shortened by 7 bases and J by 3 bases, with 8 bases between the two germline ends. The CDR3 is made up of 12 amino acids. CDR1 and CDR2 from the germline V gene are SGHRS and YFSETQ.

The chain joins TRBV27 to TRBJ2-2, with D unclear. The CDR3 extends over 14 amino acids. The germline V and J ends were trimmed by 0 bases and 3 bases, with 5 bases remaining between them. Germline CDR1 reads MNHEY; CDR2 reads SMNVEV (reference sequence). CDR3 loop: CASSLSSDTGELFF. CDR3 DNA: TGTGCCAGCAGTTTATCCAGCGACACCGGGGAGCTGTTTTTT.

Details on this clone: Other DNA sequences in the sample encode the same CDR3. This chain connects TRBV28 to TRBJ1-5; 10 nucleotides agree with TRBD1. Germline trimming cut 2 bases from V and 6 bases from J; bases unmatched to any gene: 4. The CDR3 spans 15 residues. Per the germline V gene, CDR1 is MDHEN and CDR2 is SYDVKM. The CDR3 loop is CASSLRTGGGQPQHF. Written as DNA, the CDR3 is TGTGCCAGCAGTTTACGGACAGGGGGTGGTCAGCCCCAGCATTTT. The full variable domain, with the rest looked up from reference TRBV28 and TRBJ1-5, is DVKVTQSSRYLVKRTGEKVFLECVQDMDHENMFWYRQDPGLGLRLIYFSYDVKMKEKGDIPEGYSVSREKKERFSLILESASTNQTSMYLCASSLRTGGGQPQHFGDGTRLSIL.

The rearrangement uses TRBV28 and TRBJ1-1; D gene uncertain. V was pared by 1 base and J by 1 base, with 13 bases between. CDR3 length: 16 residues. CDR1 and CDR2 from the germline V gene are MDHEN and SYDVKM. Here the CDR3 DNA reads TGTGCCAGCAGTTTATCCCCCGGAGTACGGAACACTGAAGCTTTCTTT. Protein product: CASSLSPGVRNTEAFF.

The genes are TRBV11-2 and TRBJ2-7, with D possibly matching TRBD2 (5 bases). Trimming stripped 4 bases from V and 7 bases from J, with 11 bases between. In germline, CDR1 is SGHAT, CDR2 FQNNGV. The CDR3 totals 12 residues. This CDR3 is CASSSNSGEQYF. CDR3 nucleotides: TGTGCCAGCAGCTCCAACTCGGGAGAGCAGTACTTC.

The J gene is TRBJ2-5, the V gene TRBV23-1; 12 bases match TRBD2. TRBV23-1 is recorded as an ORF, its role being uncertain. V shed 7 bases and J 4 bases; nucleotides not matched to a gene: 7. This CDR3 contains 15 residues. The CDR3 sequence is CASTQGLAGRETQYF. For the CDR3, the DNA is TGCGCCAGCACCCAAGGACTAGCGGGGCGAGAGACCCAGTACTTC.

V usage is TRBV2 and J usage is TRBJ2-1; 10 bases fit TRBD2. Germline values: CDR1 SNHLY, CDR2 FYNNEI. The CDR3 spans 15 residues. The V gene end was trimmed by 5 bases and the J gene end by 9 bases; junction bases not matched to a gene: 10. As DNA, the CDR3 is TGTGCCAGCAGTTTGAGCGGGAGGGCCCTCGGTGAGCAGTTCTTC. Translation: CASSLSGRALGEQFF.

The CDR3 loop is CASRSLALSRRFNYGYTF. As DNA, the CDR3 is TGTGCAAGTCGCTCATTAGCTCTAAGTAGACGGTTTAACTATGGCTACACCTTC. The chain has TRBV12-2 and TRBJ1-2. TRBV12-2 is noted as a pseudogene. The CDR3 runs to 18 residues.

V is TRBV14 and J is TRBJ2-2; D gene uncertain. This CDR3 contains 14 residues. Trimming cost V 6 bases and J 1 base, with 9 bases left between them. Looked up from germline, CDR1 is SGHDN and CDR2 is FVKESK. CDR3 region: CASSMYKNTGELFF. In nucleotides, the CDR3 is TGTGCCAGCAGTATGTACAAGAACACCGGGGAGCTGTTTTTT.